This TCR beta chain comes out of a study of T-cell reconstitution after alpha-beta-depleted transplantation in children. Study-wide results and caveats: T-cell counts and diversity were attributed mostly to newly produced T cells one year after transplant. As was reported, about two months after transplant, alpha-beta T cells came from several hundred expanded graft clones.

The CDR3 is 15 residues long. With V trimmed by 0 bases and J by 6 bases, 3 bases remained unmatched. Germline V gene lookup returns CDR1 MNHEY and CDR2 SVGAGI. A library of TCRbeta sequences, prepared with unique molecular identifiers, was generated. MiXCR was run by TCRdb on the PCR reads, yielding one entry per CDR3 protein. This sample yields more than 200,000 distinct CDR3 sequences, of which about 26% are seen a single time; less than 3.5% belongs to the top ten. This clonotype was picked up a small number of times. What it binds is unknown. The sample here was PBMCs, taken before TCRalphabeta/CD19-depleted stem cell transplant. The clonotype was recovered from a girl aged 2 to 10 with Fanconi anemia, due to receive a stem cell transplant. The chain carries TRBV6-5 and TRBJ2-3; 10 nucleotides line up with TRBD2. As DNA, the CDR3 is TGTGCCAGCAGTTACTCAAGCGGGGGGGTGGATACGCAGTATTTT. Its protein product is CASSYSSGGVDTQYF.